The 27 T cell receptor beta chains presented below share a single source sample, sequenced in a study of chemoradiotherapy in HPV16-positive cancers. Clones were sequenced by immunoSEQ multiplex PCR, and TCRdb holds only the in-frame ones, with some missing. The sample has about 4,000 clones, roughly 79% seen once; the top ten hold roughly 14%. The specimen was obtained from a patient who underwent chemoradiotherapy. Receptors were obtained from a human donor with HPV-associated anogenital cancer.

V is TRBV4-1 and J is TRBJ1-2, with 10 bases that match TRBD1. The junction had 8 bases not matched to a gene; V was cut back by 1 base and J by 6 bases. In germline, CDR1 is MGHRA, CDR2 YSYEKL. The CDR3 length is 16 residues. CDR3 sequence: CASSQGEGDRGDGYTF. CDR3 in DNA: TGCGCCAGCAGCCAAGGAGAGGGGGACAGGGGAGATGGCTACACCTTC.

The genes are TRBV20-1 and TRBJ2-7, with D possibly TRBD1 on 5 matching bases. Germline CDR1 and CDR2: DFQATT and SNEGSKA (reference sequence). The V end lost 5 bases, the J end lost 9 bases, and 14 bases lay between the germline ends. This CDR3 contains 11 residues. The CDR3 DNA follows: TGCAGTGCTTCGGACACTCCTTTGCAGTACTTC. It specifies CSASDTPLQYF.

This clone turned up a few times. The chain employs TRBV7-9 and TRBJ1-3; D uncertain. CDR1 and CDR2 from the germline V gene are SEHNR and FQNEAQ (reference sequence). This CDR3 comprises 14 residues. V lost 2 bases to trimming and J lost 8 bases, with 13 bases between them. The CDR3 protein is CASSLFGGRDTIYF. CDR3 in DNA: TGTGCCAGCAGCTTATTTGGCGGTAGGGACACCATATATTTT.

V and J are TRBV4-1 and TRBJ1-4; the D is unclear. Germline V lookup: CDR1 MGHRA, CDR2 YSYEKL. V was clipped by 5 bases and J by 7 bases, with 17 bases between them. CDR3 length: 15 residues. CDR3 coding DNA: TGCGCCAGCAGCTCACCTCTTGGCATTGGTGAAAAACTGTTTTTT. Translated, it gives CASSSPLGIGEKLFF.

This clone was picked up one time. The CDR3 loop reads CAWRYFGGGELFF. The CDR3 coding sequence is TGTGCCTGGAGGTACTTCGGGGGCGGGGAGCTGTTTTTT. This rearrangement joins TRBV30 to TRBJ2-2; weak D call: TRBD2 (6 bases). The ends were cut back, 3 bases at V and 7 bases at J, with 12 bases in the middle. Germline values: CDR1 GTSNPN, CDR2 SVGIG (reference sequence). The CDR3 has 13 amino acids. The full variable domain, its missing parts supplied by reference TRBV30 and TRBJ2-2, is SQTIHQWPATLVQPVGSPLSLECTVEGTSNPNLYWYRQAAGRGLQLLFYSVGIGQISSEVPQNLSASRPQDRQFILSSKKLLLSDSGFYLCAWRYFGGGELFFGEGSRLTVL.

The V and J genes are TRBV4-3 and TRBJ2-1, with TRBD2 matching over 9 bases. Germline values: CDR1 LGHNA, CDR2 YSLEER. V lost 4 bases, J lost 7 bases, and 8 bases stayed unmatched. The CDR3 contains 15 residues. CDR3 DNA: TGCGCCAGCAGCCGGTGGGCGGGGGGGCGAAATGAGCAGTTCTTC. This gives the protein CASSRWAGGRNEQFF.

The chain is built from TRBV10-1 and TRBJ1-3; 7 positions agree with TRBD1. V lost 3 bases to trimming and J lost 2 bases; unmatched junction nucleotides: 4. Germline assignment: CDR1 WNHNN and CDR2 SYGVQD (reference sequence). The CDR3 runs 15 residues. CDR3 nucleotide sequence: TGCGCCAGCAGTGATCCGGGGACAGCTGGAAACACCATATATTTT. Translated, it gives CASSDPGTAGNTIYF.

This clone was counted once. The chain is built from TRBV19 and TRBJ2-3, with D hard to call. Germline V gene data show CDR1 as LNHDA and CDR2 as SQIVND (reference sequence). Trimming took off 4 bases at V and 2 bases at J, with 7 bases between the two ends. The CDR3 covers 13 residues. CDR3 sequence: CASSNTHTDTQYF. The CDR3 bases are TGTGCCAGTAGTAATACACACACAGATACGCAGTATTTT.

V and J are TRBV9 and TRBJ2-2; 8 bases match TRBD1. Germline loops: CDR1 SGDLS, CDR2 YYNGEE. V gave up 3 bases and J gave up 5 bases; unmatched junction bases: 3. CDR3 length equals 14 residues. CDR3 bases: TGTGCCAGCAGCGGTACAGGGGGAACCGGGGAGCTGTTTTTT. Protein sequence: CASSGTGGTGELFF.

This clone was found a few times. V is TRBV6-5 and J is TRBJ2-5; 8 positions agree with TRBD2. The trim removed 5 bases at V and 9 bases at J, leaving 11 bases unmatched. This CDR3 is built from 14 residues. The germline V gene has CDR1 MNHEY and CDR2 SVGAGI. The chain's CDR3 is CASSLTGTSGPQYF. Written as DNA, the CDR3 is TGTGCCAGCAGTCTAACCGGGACTAGTGGGCCCCAGTACTTC.

The rearrangement joins TRBV5-1 to TRBJ2-5; either TRBD1 or TRBD2 may fit D (5 bases each). Looked up from germline, CDR1 is SGHRS and CDR2 is YFSETQ. V lost 5 bases and J 1 base, leaving 12 bases between the germline ends. This CDR3 contains 14 residues. CDR3 protein: CASREGTAQETQYF. The CDR3 coding sequence is TGCGCCAGCAGGGAAGGGACGGCCCAAGAGACCCAGTACTTC.

The chain joins TRBV6-5 to TRBJ1-4; a weak D match, TRBD1 (6 bases). The CDR3 has 14 amino acids. V gave up 2 bases and J gave up 7 bases, with 11 bases separating them. The germline V gene encodes CDR1 MNHEY and CDR2 SVGAGI. CDR3 loop: CASSYVQGSEKLFF. CDR3 nucleotides: TGTGCCAGCAGTTACGTACAGGGAAGTGAAAAACTGTTTTTT.

This chain links TRBV2 with TRBJ2-7; maybe TRBD1 (6 bases). Germline-derived CDR1 and CDR2 are SNHLY and FYNNEI. Between the trimmed V and J ends, which lost 6 bases and 0 bases, there was a span of 21 bases. The CDR3 has 17 residues. CDR3 nucleotides: TGTGCCAGCAGACGTTCCGGGACAACATCTTTCTCCTACGAGCAGTACTTC. It codes for CASRRSGTTSFSYEQYF.

The chain carries TRBV4-2 and TRBJ1-2; TRBD1 agrees at 10 bases. The CDR3 is 13 residues long. The V segment lost 3 bases and the J segment 8 bases; nucleotides outside the gene matches: 3. Germline CDR1 is LGHNA and CDR2 is YNFKEQ. In DNA, the CDR3 is TGTGCCAGCAGCCAGAGGACAGGGGGAGGCTACACCTTC. This translates into CASSQRTGGGYTF.

The chain carries TRBV19 and TRBJ2-7; possible D gene TRBD1, 7 bases. Deletions cut 5 bases from V and 8 bases from J, with 22 bases between. This CDR3 is built from 15 residues. The germline V gene has CDR1 LNHDA and CDR2 SQIVND (reference sequence). The CDR3 DNA reads TGTGCCAGTAGTTTTCTCAGGGGGGACAAGCAGAAGCAGTACTTC. Residues: CASSFLRGDKQKQYF.

This rearrangement joins TRBV5-6 to TRBJ2-5; perhaps TRBD2 as D (6 bases). This CDR3 has 13 residues. Trimming left V 1 base short and J 6 bases short, with 10 bases between. Germline values: CDR1 SGHDT, CDR2 YYEEEE. As DNA, the CDR3 is TGTGCCAGCAGCTTGTACGGGGGACAGACCCAGTACTTC. It codes for CASSLYGGQTQYF.

The chain couples TRBV5-1 to TRBJ2-1; tentative D call: TRBD2 (7 bases). Trimming stripped 4 bases from V and 4 bases from J, with 12 bases between. The CDR3 loop spans 14 amino acids. Germline loops: CDR1 SGHRS, CDR2 YFSETQ. CDR3 protein: CASSSGTNYNEQFF. CDR3 nucleotide sequence: TGCGCCAGCAGCAGCGGGACAAATTACAATGAGCAGTTCTTC.

The CDR3 region has the DNA TGCGCCAGCAGCTTGAGTAGGTTCGGTAACGAGCAGTACTTC. Translating gives CASSLSRFGNEQYF. The rearrangement uses TRBV5-1 and TRBJ2-7; D is ambiguous. CDR1 SGHRS and CDR2 YFSETQ come from the germline V gene. This CDR3 region has 14 residues. V lost 1 base and J 5 bases, leaving 13 bases between the germline ends.

This chain joins TRBV5-6 and TRBJ2-7; D gene unclear. Germline lookup yields CDR1 SGHDT and CDR2 YYEEEE. The CDR3 contains 13 residues. V was pared by 6 bases and J by 2 bases, with 12 bases between. The CDR3 sequence is CASNHPMTYEQYF. The CDR3 coding sequence is TGTGCCAGCAACCACCCTATGACCTACGAGCAGTACTTC.

V and J are TRBV5-4 and TRBJ1-1; 9 bases line up with TRBD1. V dropped 5 bases and J dropped 9; count of bases not matched to a gene: 8. The CDR3 has 13 residues. Germline V lookup: CDR1 SGHNT, CDR2 YYREEE (reference sequence). The DNA of the CDR3 is TGTGCCAGCAGAGAGGACAGGGGAAGCCAAGCTTTCTTT. It codes for CASREDRGSQAFF.

The chain joins TRBV4-1 to TRBJ1-5; 9 nucleotides match TRBD1. V lost 0 bases and J lost 5; bases outside the gene matches: 5. Germline-derived CDR1 and CDR2 are MGHRA and YSYEKL. The CDR3 length is 16 residues. The CDR3 sequence: CASSQDPGQGYQPQHF. In DNA form, the CDR3 reads TGCGCCAGCAGCCAAGATCCTGGACAGGGGTATCAGCCCCAGCATTTT.

The chain combines TRBV4-1 with TRBJ2-2, with TRBD2 identical over 8 bases. This CDR3 contains 16 residues. Germline V gene data show CDR1 as MGHRA and CDR2 as YSYEKL. With 0 bases clipped from V and 7 bases from J, the junction kept 7 bases outside the gene matches. The DNA for the CDR3 is TGCGCCAGCAGCCAAGATTGGACTAGCTATTTCGGGGAGCTGTTTTTT. Its translation: CASSQDWTSYFGELFF.

This clone was found once. This sequence joins TRBV5-4 and TRBJ2-4; TRBD1 aligns across 10 bases. Germline CDR1 and CDR2: SGHNT and YYREEE (reference sequence). CDR3 length equals 16 residues. V lost 4 bases to trimming and J lost 1 base; unmatched junction nucleotides: 5. CDR3 sequence reads: CASSRTGGSAKNIQYF. The DNA for the CDR3 is TGTGCCAGCAGCAGGACAGGGGGATCGGCCAAAAACATTCAGTACTTC.

V usage is TRBV28 and J usage is TRBJ2-7; 8 nucleotides align to TRBD2. Germline assignment: CDR1 MDHEN and CDR2 SYDVKM. The CDR3 sequence is 13 residues long. Germline trimming cut 7 bases from V and 2 bases from J; bases unmatched to any gene: 4. CDR3 coding DNA: TGTGCCAGCAAAAGCGGGAGCGCCTACGAGCAGTACTTC. Encoded protein: CASKSGSAYEQYF. The entire variable domain, with the rest obtained from reference TRBV28 and TRBJ2-7, is as follows: DVKVTQSSRYLVKRTGEKVFLECVQDMDHENMFWYRQDPGLGLRLIYFSYDVKMKEKGDIPEGYSVSREKKERFSLILESASTNQTSMYLCASKSGSAYEQYFGPGTRLTVT.

This clone has just a few counts. The gene calls are TRBV30 and TRBJ1-6; D is possibly TRBD1 (5 bases). Germline lookup yields CDR1 GTSNPN and CDR2 SVGIG (reference sequence). The ends were cut back, 5 bases at V and 14 bases at J, with 28 bases in the middle. CDR3 length equals 16 residues. CDR3 DNA: TGTGCCTGGCATCGGGGCTTGGGGACTACCAGAACCACCCTCCACTTT. This codes for CAWHRGLGTTRTTLHF.

The chain combines TRBV5-1 with TRBJ2-6, with a weak D call TRBD1 (6 bases). From germline, CDR1 is SGHRS and CDR2 YFSETQ. CDR3 length: 15 amino acids. V gave up 3 bases and J gave up 4 bases, with 11 bases separating them. In DNA, the CDR3 is TGCGCCAGCAGCTGGGGGCCAGTCGGGGCCAACGTCCTGACTTTC. This encodes CASSWGPVGANVLTF.

The J gene is TRBJ2-2, the V gene TRBV5-1, with 8 bases lining up with TRBD1. Trimming took 3 bases from V and 4 from J; bases not matched to a gene: 5. The CDR3 length is 15 residues. CDR1 SGHRS and CDR2 YFSETQ come from the germline V gene. For the CDR3, the DNA is TGCGCCAGCAGCTCCGGACAGGGTGGCACCGGGGAGCTGTTTTTT. Its protein product is CASSSGQGGTGELFF.